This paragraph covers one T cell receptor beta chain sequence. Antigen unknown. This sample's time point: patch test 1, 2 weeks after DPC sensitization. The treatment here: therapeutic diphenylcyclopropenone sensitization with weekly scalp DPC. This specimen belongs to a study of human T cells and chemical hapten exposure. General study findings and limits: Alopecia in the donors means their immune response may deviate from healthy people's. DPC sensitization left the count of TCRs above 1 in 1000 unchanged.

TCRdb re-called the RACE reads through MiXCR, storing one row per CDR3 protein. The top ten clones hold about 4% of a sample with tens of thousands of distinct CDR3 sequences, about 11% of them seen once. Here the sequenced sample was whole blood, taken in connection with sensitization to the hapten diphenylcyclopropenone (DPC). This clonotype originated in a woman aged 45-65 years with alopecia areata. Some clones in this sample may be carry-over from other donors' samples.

CDR3 coding DNA: TGCAGTGCTGGATCCGGGGGCATCCCTGAAGCTTTCTTT. It translates to CSAGSGGIPEAFF. This chain joins TRBV20-1 and TRBJ1-1; the D gene is possibly TRBD1 (6 bases). The V and J ends lost 5 bases and 6 bases respectively, with 16 bases between them. In germline, CDR1 is DFQATT, CDR2 SNEGSKA (reference sequence). The length of the CDR3 is 13 residues.